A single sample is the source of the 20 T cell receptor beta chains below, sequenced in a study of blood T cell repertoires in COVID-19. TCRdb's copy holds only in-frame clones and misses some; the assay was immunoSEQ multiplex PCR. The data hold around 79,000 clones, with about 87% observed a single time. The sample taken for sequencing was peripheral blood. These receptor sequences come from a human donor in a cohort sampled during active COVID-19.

The CDR3 DNA reads TGTGCCAGCAGGATGACAGGGCCGAGAACTGAAGCTTTCTTT. Its translation is CASRMTGPRTEAFF. The chain joins TRBV6-5 to TRBJ1-1; 7 bases agree with TRBD1. CDR1 and CDR2 (germline): MNHEY, SVGAGI. The CDR3 is made up of 14 amino acids. J was trimmed by 5 bases and V by 6 bases; bases with no gene match: 9.

The CDR3 here is CASSLDTGIRNTGELFF. In DNA, the CDR3 is TGTGCCAGCAGCTTAGATACGGGAATAAGGAACACCGGGGAGCTGTTTTTT. The J gene is TRBJ2-2, the V gene TRBV7-6; tentative D call: TRBD2 (5 bases). The CDR3 has 17 amino acids. The V gene's germline CDR1 is SGHVS and CDR2 FNYEAQ. Trimming took off 1 base at V and 1 base at J, with 13 bases between the two ends.

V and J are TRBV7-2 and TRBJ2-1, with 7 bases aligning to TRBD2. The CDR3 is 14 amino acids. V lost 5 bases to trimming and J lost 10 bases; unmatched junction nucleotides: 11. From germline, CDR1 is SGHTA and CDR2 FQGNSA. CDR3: CASSESGTLMEQFF. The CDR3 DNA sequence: TGTGCCAGCAGCGAGAGCGGGACGCTGATGGAGCAGTTCTTC.

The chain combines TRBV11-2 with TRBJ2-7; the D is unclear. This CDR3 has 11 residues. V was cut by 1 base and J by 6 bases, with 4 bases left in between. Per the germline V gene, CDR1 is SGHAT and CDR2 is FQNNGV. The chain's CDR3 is CASSLVREQYF. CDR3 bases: TGTGCCAGCAGCTTAGTCCGCGAGCAGTACTTC.

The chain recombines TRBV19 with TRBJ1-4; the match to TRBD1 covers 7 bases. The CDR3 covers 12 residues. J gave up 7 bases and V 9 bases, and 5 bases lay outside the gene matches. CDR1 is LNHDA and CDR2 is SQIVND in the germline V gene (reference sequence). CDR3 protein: CASEDRTEKLFF. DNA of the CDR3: TGTGCCAGCGAGGACAGGACTGAAAAACTGTTTTTT.

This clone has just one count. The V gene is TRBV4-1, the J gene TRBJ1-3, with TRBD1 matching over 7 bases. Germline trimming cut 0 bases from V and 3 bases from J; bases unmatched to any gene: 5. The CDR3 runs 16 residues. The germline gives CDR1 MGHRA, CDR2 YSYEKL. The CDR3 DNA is TGCGCCAGCAGCCAAGATCATACAGGGGTTGGAAACACCATATATTTT. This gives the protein CASSQDHTGVGNTIYF.

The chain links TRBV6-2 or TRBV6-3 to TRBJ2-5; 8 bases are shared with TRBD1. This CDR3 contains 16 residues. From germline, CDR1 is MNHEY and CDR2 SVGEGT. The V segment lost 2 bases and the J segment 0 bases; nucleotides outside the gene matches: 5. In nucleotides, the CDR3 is TGTGCCAGCAGTTACCCCCGGGACAGGAACCAAGAGACCCAGTACTTC. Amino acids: CASSYPRDRNQETQYF.

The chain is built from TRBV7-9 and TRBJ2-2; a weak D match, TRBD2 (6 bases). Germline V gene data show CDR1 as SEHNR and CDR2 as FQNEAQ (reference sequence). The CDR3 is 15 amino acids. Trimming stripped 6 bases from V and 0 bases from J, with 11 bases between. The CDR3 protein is CASRSSGANTGELFF. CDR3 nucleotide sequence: TGTGCCAGCAGGAGTAGCGGAGCGAACACCGGGGAGCTGTTTTTT.

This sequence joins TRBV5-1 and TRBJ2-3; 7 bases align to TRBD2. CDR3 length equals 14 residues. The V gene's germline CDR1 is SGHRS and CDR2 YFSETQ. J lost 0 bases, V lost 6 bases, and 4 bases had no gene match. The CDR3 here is CASKREASTDTQYF. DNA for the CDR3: TGCGCCAGCAAGCGGGAAGCAAGCACAGATACGCAGTATTTT.

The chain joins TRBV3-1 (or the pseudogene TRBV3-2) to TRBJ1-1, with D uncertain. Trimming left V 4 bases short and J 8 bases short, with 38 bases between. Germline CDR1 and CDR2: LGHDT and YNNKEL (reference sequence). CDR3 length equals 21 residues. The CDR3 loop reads CASSPDLYSLQDGDLEREAFF. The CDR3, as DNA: TGTGCCAGCAGCCCTGATCTATACTCCCTCCAAGATGGTGATCTGGAGAGGGAAGCTTTCTTT.

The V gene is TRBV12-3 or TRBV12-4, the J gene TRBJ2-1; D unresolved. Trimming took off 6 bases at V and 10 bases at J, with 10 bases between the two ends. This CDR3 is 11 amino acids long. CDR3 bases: TGTGCCAGCAGGCGAAACCGGGAGCAGTTCTTC. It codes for CASRRNREQFF.

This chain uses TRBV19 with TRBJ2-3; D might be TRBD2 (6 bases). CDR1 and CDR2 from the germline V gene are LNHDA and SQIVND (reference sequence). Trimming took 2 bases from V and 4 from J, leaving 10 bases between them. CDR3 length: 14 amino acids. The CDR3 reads CASSISGRSDTQYF. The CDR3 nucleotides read TGTGCCAGTAGTATAAGTGGGAGGTCAGATACGCAGTATTTT.

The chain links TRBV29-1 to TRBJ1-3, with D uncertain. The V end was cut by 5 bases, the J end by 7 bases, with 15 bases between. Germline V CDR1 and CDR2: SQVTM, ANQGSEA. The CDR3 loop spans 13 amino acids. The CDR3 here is CSVQRTAGNTIYF. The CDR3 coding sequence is TGCAGCGTTCAGCGGACGGCCGGGAACACCATATATTTT.

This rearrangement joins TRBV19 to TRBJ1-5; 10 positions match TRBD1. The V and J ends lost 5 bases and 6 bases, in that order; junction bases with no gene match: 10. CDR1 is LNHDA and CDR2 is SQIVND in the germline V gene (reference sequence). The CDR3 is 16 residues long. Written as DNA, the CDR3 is TGTGCCAGTAGTTCTGGACAGGGGGTAGGGTCTCAGCCCCAGCATTTT. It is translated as CASSSGQGVGSQPQHF. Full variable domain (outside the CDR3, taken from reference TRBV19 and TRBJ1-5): DGGITQSPKYLFRKEGQNVTLSCEQNLNHDAMYWYRQDPGQGLRLIYYSQIVNDFQKGDIAEGYSVSREKKESFPLTVTSAQKNPTAFYLCASSSGQGVGSQPQHFGDGTRLSIL.

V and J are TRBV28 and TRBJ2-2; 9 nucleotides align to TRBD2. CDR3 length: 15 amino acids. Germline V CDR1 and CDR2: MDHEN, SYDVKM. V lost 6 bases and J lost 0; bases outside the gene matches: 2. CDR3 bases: TGTGCCAGCAGGCCTAGCGGGGCGAACACCGGGGAGCTGTTTTTT. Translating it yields CASRPSGANTGELFF.

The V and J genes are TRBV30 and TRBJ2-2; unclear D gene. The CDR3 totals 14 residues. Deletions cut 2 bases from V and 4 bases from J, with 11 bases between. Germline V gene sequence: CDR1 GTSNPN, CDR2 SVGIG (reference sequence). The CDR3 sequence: CAWSLSPGTGELFF. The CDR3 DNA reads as TGTGCCTGGAGTTTGAGTCCGGGCACCGGGGAGCTGTTTTTT.

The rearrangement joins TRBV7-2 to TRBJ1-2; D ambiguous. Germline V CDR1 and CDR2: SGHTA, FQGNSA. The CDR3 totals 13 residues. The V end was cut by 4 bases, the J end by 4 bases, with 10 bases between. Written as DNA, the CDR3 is TGTGCCAGCAGCTCTGAGGGCCTCTATGGCTACACCTTC. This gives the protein CASSSEGLYGYTF.

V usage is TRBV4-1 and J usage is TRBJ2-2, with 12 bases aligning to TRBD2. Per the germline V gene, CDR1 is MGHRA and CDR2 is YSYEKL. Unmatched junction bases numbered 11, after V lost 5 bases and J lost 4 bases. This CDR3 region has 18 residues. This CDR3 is CASSSTGTSGFVTGELFF. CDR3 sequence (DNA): TGCGCCAGCAGCTCAACCGGGACTAGCGGGTTTGTCACCGGGGAGCTGTTTTTT.

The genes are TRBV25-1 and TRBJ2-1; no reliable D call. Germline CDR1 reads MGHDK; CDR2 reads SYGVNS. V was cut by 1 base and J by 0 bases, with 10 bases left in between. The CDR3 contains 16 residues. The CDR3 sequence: CASSESRVDSYNEQFF. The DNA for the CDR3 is TGTGCCAGCAGTGAATCGAGAGTAGACTCCTACAATGAGCAGTTCTTC.

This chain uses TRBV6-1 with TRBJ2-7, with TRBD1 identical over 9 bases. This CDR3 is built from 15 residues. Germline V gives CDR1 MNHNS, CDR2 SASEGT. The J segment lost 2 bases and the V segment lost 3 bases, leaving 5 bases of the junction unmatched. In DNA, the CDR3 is TGTGCCAGCAGTGAGGCCGGACAGGGGACCTACGAGCAGTACTTC. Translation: CASSEAGQGTYEQYF.